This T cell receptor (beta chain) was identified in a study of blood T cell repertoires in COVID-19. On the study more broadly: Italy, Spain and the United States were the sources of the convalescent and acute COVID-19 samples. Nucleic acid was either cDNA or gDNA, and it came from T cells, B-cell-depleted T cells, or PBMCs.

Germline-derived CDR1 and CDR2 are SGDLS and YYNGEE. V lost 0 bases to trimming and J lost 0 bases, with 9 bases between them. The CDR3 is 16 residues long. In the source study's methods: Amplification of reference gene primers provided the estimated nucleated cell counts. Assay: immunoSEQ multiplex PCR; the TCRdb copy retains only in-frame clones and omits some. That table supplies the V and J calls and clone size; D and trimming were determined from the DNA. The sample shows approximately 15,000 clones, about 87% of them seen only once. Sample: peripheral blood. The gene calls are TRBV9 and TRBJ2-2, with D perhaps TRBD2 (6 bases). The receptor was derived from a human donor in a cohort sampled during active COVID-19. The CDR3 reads CASSVVPGANTGELFF. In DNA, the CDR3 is TGTGCCAGCAGCGTAGTTCCGGGGGCGAACACCGGGGAGCTGTTTTTT.